The 30 T cell receptor beta chains below come from one sample, sequenced in a study of blood T cell dynamics during melanoma immunotherapy. As for time point: week 3, after first cycle of checkpoint inhibitor. Some clones are missing from TCRdb's copy, which holds only in-frame ones; the method was immunoSEQ multiplex PCR. The profile shows 4,900 or so clones, approximately 91% of them singletons. The source was blood, collected from a patient treated with checkpoint blockade. Every receptor here comes from a human donor with melanoma.

The chain uses TRBV19 and TRBJ2-1, with D unresolved. This CDR3 spans 12 amino acids. Per germline, CDR1 LNHDA and CDR2 SQIVND (reference sequence). V was clipped by 1 base and J by 6 bases, with 4 bases between them. CDR3 nucleotides: TGTGCCAGTAGTATAGTGCCCAATGAGCAGTTCTTC. This sequence encodes CASSIVPNEQFF.

The rearrangement uses TRBV5-1 and TRBJ1-2; D remains ambiguous. V lost 4 bases and J 3 bases, leaving 7 bases between the germline ends. This CDR3 is 12 amino acids long. Germline V CDR1 and CDR2: SGHRS, YFSETQ. The CDR3 loop is CASSPTYYGYTF. The CDR3 DNA sequence: TGCGCCAGCAGCCCCACTTACTATGGCTACACCTTC.

V is TRBV21-1 and J is TRBJ1-1. TRBV21-1 is a listed pseudogene. The CDR3 covers 13 residues. CDR3 protein: CASSKKGGTEAFF. The DNA for the CDR3 is TGTGCCAGCAGCAAGAAGGGAGGGACTGAAGCTTTCTTT.

V gene TRBV7-8 combines with J gene TRBJ2-1; 7 bases map to TRBD2. The CDR3 spans 18 residues. V shed 0 bases, J shed 4 bases, and the junction held 12 bases outside the gene matches. Germline lookup yields CDR1 SGHVS and CDR2 FQNEAQ. The CDR3 DNA is TGTGCCAGCAGCTTAGCAAGTATAGAACTAGCGCTTTACAATGAGCAGTTCTTC. It specifies CASSLASIELALYNEQFF. Full variable domain (missing parts from reference TRBV7-8 and TRBJ2-1): GAGVSQSPRYKVAKRGQDVALRCDPISGHVSLFWYQQALGQGPEFLTYFQNEAQLDKSGLPSDRFFAERPEGSVSTLKIQRTQQEDSAVYLCASSLASIELALYNEQFFGPGTRLTVL.

Here the CDR3 reads CASSTGTSGGYNEQFF. The DNA of the CDR3 is TGTGCCAGCTCGACAGGGACTAGCGGGGGGTACAATGAGCAGTTCTTC. The gene calls are TRBV18 and TRBJ2-1, with 15 bases fitting TRBD2. The CDR3 spans 16 residues. Germline CDR1 KGHSH, CDR2 LQKENI. The trim removed 6 bases at V and 4 bases at J, leaving 4 bases unmatched. Together with reference TRBV18 and TRBJ2-1, the CDR3 gives the full variable domain: NAGVMQNPRHLVRRRGQEARLRCSPMKGHSHVYWYRQLPEEGLKFMVYLQKENIIDESGMPKERFSAEFPKEGPSILRIQQVVRGDSAAYFCASSTGTSGGYNEQFFGPGTRLTVL.

V usage is TRBV29-1 and J usage is TRBJ2-5, with TRBD2 matching 11 bases. The CDR3 covers 15 residues. CDR1 and CDR2 from the germline V gene are SQVTM and ANQGSEA. The V gene end was trimmed by 4 bases and the J gene end by 4 bases; junction bases not matched to a gene: 8. CDR3 nucleotides: TGCAGCGTTGTAACTAGCGGGAGAAAAGGAGAGACCCAGTACTTC. Its translation is CSVVTSGRKGETQYF.

The chain recombines TRBV19 with TRBJ2-2; 7 positions match TRBD1. Germline V CDR1 and CDR2: LNHDA, SQIVND (reference sequence). This CDR3 has 15 residues. V trimming: 5 bases; J trimming: 3 bases; junction bases outside the gene matches: 6. The CDR3 DNA reads as TGTGCCAGTAGTCCGTACGGGACAGACACCGGGGAGCTGTTTTTT. This gives the protein CASSPYGTDTGELFF.

The chain employs TRBV2 and TRBJ1-5; weak D call: TRBD1 (6 bases). Germline values: CDR1 SNHLY, CDR2 FYNNEI. The CDR3 is 14 residues long. Trimming removed 2 bases at V and 3 bases at J, with 8 bases between. The CDR3 bases are TGTGCCAGCAGTGAACAGGGGTTCAATCAGCCCCAGCATTTT. Translating gives CASSEQGFNQPQHF.

This clone was observed a single time. V usage is TRBV7-2 and J usage is TRBJ1-3; TRBD1 is a possible D gene (5 bases). Germline loops: CDR1 SGHTA, CDR2 FQGNSA. Between the trimmed V and J ends, which lost 5 bases and 4 bases, there was a span of 15 bases. This CDR3 is 15 amino acids long. For the CDR3, the DNA is TGTGCCAGCAGCCCAGGGACCCAGTGGGGAAACACCATATATTTT. Translated, it gives CASSPGTQWGNTIYF. Based on the CDR3 plus reference TRBV7-2 and TRBJ1-3, the full variable domain is GAGVSQSPSNKVTEKGKDVELRCDPISGHTALYWYRQSLGQGLEFLIYFQGNSAPDKSGLPSDRFSAERTGGSVSTLTIQRTQQEDSAVYLCASSPGTQWGNTIYFGEGSWLTVV.

The V gene is TRBV6-5, the J gene TRBJ2-1; D may be TRBD1 (5 bases). Between the trimmed V and J ends, which lost 5 bases and 9 bases, there was a span of 11 bases. CDR1 is MNHEY, CDR2 SVGAGI, per germline. CDR3 length equals 12 residues. The CDR3 DNA reads as TGTGCCAGCAGTCCCCAGGGTGGTGAGCAGTTCTTC. It yields the protein CASSPQGGEQFF.

The rearrangement uses TRBV7-3 and TRBJ2-7, with D unclear. There are 13 residues in the CDR3. Germline-derived CDR1 and CDR2 are SGHTA and FQGTGA. Between the trimmed V and J ends, which lost 2 bases and 2 bases, there was a span of 7 bases. The CDR3 protein is CASSLVIPYEQYF. In nucleotides, the CDR3 is TGTGCCAGCAGCTTAGTAATCCCCTACGAGCAGTACTTC.

The rearrangement joins TRBV11-2 to TRBJ2-2, with D hard to call. Germline values: CDR1 SGHAT, CDR2 FQNNGV. The CDR3 spans 15 residues. V was pared by 1 base and J by 4 bases, with 10 bases between. The CDR3 nucleotides read TGTGCCAGCAGCTTAGTGACGGGTAGCACCGGGGAGCTGTTTTTT. Translating gives CASSLVTGSTGELFF.

The chain uses TRBV7-2 and TRBJ1-1; 7 bases are shared with TRBD1. Germline V CDR1 and CDR2: SGHTA, FQGNSA. The CDR3 covers 15 residues. V trimming: 4 bases; J trimming: 5 bases; junction bases outside the gene matches: 10. As DNA, the CDR3 is TGTGCCAGCAGCTCTGTACAGGGGTTTGGGACTGAAGCTTTCTTT. It specifies CASSSVQGFGTEAFF.

CDR3 coding DNA: TGTGCCAGCAGCTTACAAGCGGGACACCACAATGAGCAGTTCTTC. This gives the protein CASSLQAGHHNEQFF. The chain combines TRBV7-3 with TRBJ2-1; tentatively, D is TRBD2 (7 bases). This CDR3 spans 15 amino acids. Germline V gene lookup returns CDR1 SGHTA and CDR2 FQGTGA. The V gene lost 2 bases and the J gene lost 5 bases, with 13 bases spanning the gap.

The CDR3 DNA reads TGTGCCTGGAACCGGGGACTAGCGGGACTGCAGTACTTC. Translating gives CAWNRGLAGLQYF. This chain uses TRBV30 with TRBJ2-7, with 13 bases identical to TRBD2. Trimming took 4 bases from V and 9 from J; bases not matched to a gene: 6. CDR3 length equals 13 residues. CDR1 is GTSNPN and CDR2 is SVGIG in the germline V gene (reference sequence).

The gene calls are TRBV6-1 and TRBJ2-4, with D tentatively TRBD1 or TRBD2 (5 bases each). Trimming took 6 bases from V and 6 from J, leaving 15 bases between them. The CDR3 sequence is 14 residues long. CDR1 is MNHNS, CDR2 SASEGT, per germline. The CDR3 DNA is TGTGCCAGCAGCCATACGGGACCCGGAAACATTCAGTACTTC. Its translation: CASSHTGPGNIQYF.

This sequence joins TRBV4-3 and TRBJ2-1, with 12 nucleotides matching TRBD1. Germline CDR1 is LGHNA and CDR2 is YSLEER. The junction had 13 bases not matched to a gene; V was cut back by 1 base and J by 9 bases. CDR3 length equals 18 residues. The CDR3 region is CASSQGEGQGARIVEQFF. CDR3 sequence (DNA): TGCGCCAGCAGCCAAGGAGAGGGACAGGGGGCTCGAATAGTTGAGCAGTTCTTC.

This chain uses TRBV6-5 with TRBJ2-7; TRBD1 or TRBD2 may be the D gene (6 bases each). The germline CDR1 and CDR2 sequences are MNHEY and SVGAGI. V was pared by 5 bases and J by 7 bases, with 12 bases between. The CDR3 covers 12 residues. The CDR3 sequence is CASSRGGTEQYF. The CDR3 coding sequence is TGTGCCAGCAGTCGAGGAGGGACAGAGCAGTACTTC.

The CDR3 spells CASSLGLAYEQYF. The CDR3 nucleotides are TGTGCCAGCAGCCTTGGACTGGCCTACGAGCAGTACTTC. The rearrangement uses TRBV4-2 and TRBJ2-7; tentative D call: TRBD2 (5 bases). Per germline, CDR1 LGHNA and CDR2 YNFKEQ. This CDR3 is 13 amino acids long. V was pared by 4 bases and J by 2 bases, with 9 bases between.

The V and J genes are TRBV7-2 and TRBJ2-1; the match to TRBD2 covers 13 bases. CDR3 size: 18 residues. Per the germline V gene, CDR1 is SGHTA and CDR2 is FQGNSA. Trimming removed 5 bases from V and 4 bases from J; junction bases left unmatched: 11. As DNA, the CDR3 is TGTGCCAGCAGCCTACCCGGGGGACTAGCGGGGCCATACAATGAGCAGTTCTTC. Its protein product is CASSLPGGLAGPYNEQFF.

The gene calls are TRBV6-4 and TRBJ2-1; 11 positions match TRBD2. The CDR3 length is 17 residues. Germline V gives CDR1 MRHNA, CDR2 SNTAGT. J was trimmed by 7 bases and V by 4 bases; bases with no gene match: 12. The CDR3 loop reads CASSGTLAGGPLNEQFF. The CDR3 nucleotides read TGTGCCAGCAGTGGAACTTTAGCGGGAGGGCCTTTGAATGAGCAGTTCTTC.

This chain connects TRBV7-2 to TRBJ1-1; D gene unclear. The length of the CDR3 is 14 residues. Germline V lookup: CDR1 SGHTA, CDR2 FQGNSA. The ends were cut back, 5 bases at V and 0 bases at J, with 10 bases in the middle. CDR3 loop: CASSPDGVNTEAFF. The CDR3 coding sequence is TGTGCCAGCAGCCCCGACGGCGTGAACACTGAAGCTTTCTTT. Full variable domain (outside the CDR3, taken from reference TRBV7-2 and TRBJ1-1): GAGVSQSPSNKVTEKGKDVELRCDPISGHTALYWYRQSLGQGLEFLIYFQGNSAPDKSGLPSDRFSAERTGGSVSTLTIQRTQQEDSAVYLCASSPDGVNTEAFFGQGTRLTVV.

V usage is TRBV7-9 and J usage is TRBJ2-3; weak D call: TRBD2 (6 bases). V shed 5 bases and J shed 0 bases, with 12 bases lying between them. The germline CDR1 and CDR2 sequences are SEHNR and FQNEAQ (reference sequence). This CDR3 is 15 amino acids long. The CDR3 DNA reads as TGTGCCAGCAGCCCTCCTAGCGTTAGCACAGATACGCAGTATTTT. It yields the protein CASSPPSVSTDTQYF.

This clone has only one observation. This chain connects TRBV6-1 to TRBJ1-3; the match to TRBD1 covers 7 bases. The trim removed 6 bases at V and 11 bases at J, leaving 7 bases unmatched. Germline CDR1 reads MNHNS; CDR2 reads SASEGT. The CDR3 runs to 12 residues. The CDR3 sequence is CASSPWTGSIYF. CDR3 coding DNA: TGTGCCAGCAGCCCTTGGACAGGTTCCATATATTTT.

The rearrangement links TRBV29-1 to TRBJ2-7; 11 bases are shared with TRBD1. Germline assignment: CDR1 SQVTM and CDR2 ANQGSEA. This CDR3 spans 14 amino acids. After removal of 5 bases from V and 2 bases from J, the junction contained 5 bases not matched to a gene. Here the CDR3 DNA reads TGCAGCGTTACGGGACAGGGGGGACCCTACGAGCAGTACTTC. Translation gives CSVTGQGGPYEQYF.

This chain uses TRBV5-1 with TRBJ2-3; no firm D call. There are 14 residues in the CDR3. Trimming cost V 0 bases and J 2 bases, with 7 bases left between them. Germline V gives CDR1 SGHRS, CDR2 YFSETQ. The CDR3 coding sequence is TGCGCCAGCAGCTTGGAAGGCCCCACAGATACGCAGTATTTT. It specifies CASSLEGPTDTQYF. The full variable domain, rest sourced from reference TRBV5-1 and TRBJ2-3, is KAGVTQTPRYLIKTRGQQVTLSCSPISGHRSVSWYQQTPGQGLQFLFEYFSETQRNKGNFPGRFSGRQFSNSRSEMNVSTLELGDSALYLCASSLEGPTDTQYFGPGTRLTVL.

The V gene is TRBV19, the J gene TRBJ2-7; 7 nucleotides align to TRBD1. V lost 5 bases and J lost 3; bases outside the gene matches: 16. The CDR3 totals 17 residues. Germline assignment: CDR1 LNHDA and CDR2 SQIVND (reference sequence). DNA for the CDR3: TGTGCCAGTAGTCCGTCCCACGACAGGGTTGTGATCTACGAGCAGTACTTC. Its translation is CASSPSHDRVVIYEQYF.

The chain employs TRBV7-3 and TRBJ1-1, with a tentative D call TRBD1 (5 bases). The CDR3 has 12 amino acids. The V end lost 5 bases, the J end lost 5 bases, and 9 bases lay between the germline ends. Germline loops: CDR1 SGHTA, CDR2 FQGTGA. The CDR3 sequence is CASSQKGTEAFF. The CDR3 nucleotides are TGTGCCAGCAGCCAAAAGGGGACTGAAGCTTTCTTT.

This clone was seen a few times. The chain couples TRBV11-2 to TRBJ1-5, with TRBD1 matching 8 bases. This CDR3 is 13 amino acids long. Trimming removed 4 bases from V and 8 bases from J; junction bases left unmatched: 4. Germline lookup yields CDR1 SGHAT and CDR2 FQNNGV. CDR3 protein: CASSSLQGEPQHF. CDR3 coding DNA: TGTGCCAGCAGCTCTTTACAGGGGGAGCCCCAGCATTTT. The full variable domain, its missing parts supplied by reference TRBV11-2 and TRBJ1-5, is EAGVAQSPRYKIIEKRQSVAFWCNPISGHATLYWYQQILGQGPKLLIQFQNNGVVDDSQLPKDRFSAERLKGVDSTLKIQPAKLEDSAVYLCASSSLQGEPQHFGDGTRLSIL.

The rearrangement joins TRBV19 to TRBJ1-1, with D unclear. The CDR3 covers 14 residues. Germline CDR1 and CDR2: LNHDA and SQIVND (reference sequence). The germline V and J ends were trimmed by 3 bases and 0 bases, with 8 bases remaining between them. The CDR3 loop is CASSMAVMNTEAFF. Here the CDR3 DNA reads TGTGCCAGTAGTATGGCGGTAATGAACACTGAAGCTTTCTTT.